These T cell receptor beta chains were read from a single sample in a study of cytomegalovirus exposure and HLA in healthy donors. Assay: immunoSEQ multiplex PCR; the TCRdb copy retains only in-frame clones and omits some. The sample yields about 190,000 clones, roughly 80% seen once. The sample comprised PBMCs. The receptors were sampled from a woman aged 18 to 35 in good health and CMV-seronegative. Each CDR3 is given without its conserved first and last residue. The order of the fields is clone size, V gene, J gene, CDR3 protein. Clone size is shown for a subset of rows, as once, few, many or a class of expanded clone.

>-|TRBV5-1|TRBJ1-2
ASSYGQGAGYT
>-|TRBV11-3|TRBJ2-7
ASSSLDRGGEQY
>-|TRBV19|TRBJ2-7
ASSNRGTPQTGEQY
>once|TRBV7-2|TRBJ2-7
ASSRTGTDYEQY
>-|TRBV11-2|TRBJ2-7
ASSPRGGGFYEQY
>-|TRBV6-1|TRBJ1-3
ASTLVSGNTIY
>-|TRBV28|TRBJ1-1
ASSGGLGDTEAF
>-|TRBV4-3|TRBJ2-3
ASSHSETGYTDTQY
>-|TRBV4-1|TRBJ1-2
ASSLRHTPAANYGYT
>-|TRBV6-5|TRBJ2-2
ASSYTFTGELF
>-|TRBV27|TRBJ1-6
ASSSRWTGKNSPLH
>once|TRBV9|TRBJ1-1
ASSLNPDTEAF
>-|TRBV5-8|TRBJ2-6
ASSLGQTGANVLT
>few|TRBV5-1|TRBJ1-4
ASSLDRLAGDEKLF
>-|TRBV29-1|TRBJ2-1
SGTEGAGSANEQF
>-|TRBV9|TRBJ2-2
ASSGGGRGATGELF
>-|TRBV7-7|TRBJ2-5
ASSLDREETQY
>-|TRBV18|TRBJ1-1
ASSPILDASTEAF
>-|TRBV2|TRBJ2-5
ASSARTSGRETQY
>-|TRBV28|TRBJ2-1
ASSFSYRRELSGNEQF
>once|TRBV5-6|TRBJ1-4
ASSLHQRSEKLF
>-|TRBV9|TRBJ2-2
ASSVEGDGELF
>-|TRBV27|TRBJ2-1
ASIGTSGSYGEQF
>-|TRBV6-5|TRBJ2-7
ASSAYRGESYEQY
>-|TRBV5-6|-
ASSLVDRPYEQY
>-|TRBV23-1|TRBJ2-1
ASSQGEVGLAIYNEQF
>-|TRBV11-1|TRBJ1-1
ASSLGWEDTEAF
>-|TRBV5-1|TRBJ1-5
ASSLEGPGGSQPQH
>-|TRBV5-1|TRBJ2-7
ASSPGQGADEQY
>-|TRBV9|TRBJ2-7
ASSAWDRVGEQY
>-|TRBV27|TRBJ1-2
ASSLSHQGWGGYT
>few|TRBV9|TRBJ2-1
ASSPPTGGDYNEQF
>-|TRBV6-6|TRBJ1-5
ASSYPHNQPQH
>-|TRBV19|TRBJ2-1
ASSIVTGLYNEQF
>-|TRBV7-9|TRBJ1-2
ASSLAVGTVNYGYT
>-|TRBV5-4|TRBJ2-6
ASSLPMGGVGANVLT
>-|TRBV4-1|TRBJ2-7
ASSQELRSEDYEQY
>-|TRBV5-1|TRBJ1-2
ASSRNEQGPDYGYT
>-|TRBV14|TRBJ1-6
ASSQFGGASPLH
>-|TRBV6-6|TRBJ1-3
ASSYSSSGNTIY
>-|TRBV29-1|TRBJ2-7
SVGQSYEQY
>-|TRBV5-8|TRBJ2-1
ASSPAGGFYNEQF
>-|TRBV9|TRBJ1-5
ASSEGQGQSQPQH
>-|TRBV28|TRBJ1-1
ASSFTALNTEAF
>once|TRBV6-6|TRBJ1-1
ASSRRDMGNTEAF
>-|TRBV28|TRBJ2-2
ASSLDRANTGELF
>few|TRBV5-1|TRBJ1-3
ASSLDGRAASGNTIY
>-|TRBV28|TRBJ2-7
ASSNPGGSEQY
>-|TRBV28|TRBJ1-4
ASSLRSGTGDEKLF
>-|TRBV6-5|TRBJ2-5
ASSRDLETQY
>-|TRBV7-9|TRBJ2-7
ASSLTGGEQY